One and the same sample provided the 3 T cell receptor beta chains below, sequenced in a study of Tregs in tolerant kidney transplant recipients. Related graft donors supplied nonmyeloablative bone marrow transplants, and mixed chimerism was transient. Libraries were prepared by immunoSEQ multiplex PCR; TCRdb keeps only in-frame clonotypes and omits some of them. The data contain 80,000 or so clones, roughly nine tenths of them singletons. Material: CD4+ T cells from blood (PBMCs), obtained 24 months after the transplant. The receptors were gathered from a human patient who received a combined kidney and bone marrow transplant. Some T cells may be graft donor cells.

The genes are TRBV5-5 and TRBJ2-3; D is undetermined. Germline CDR1 is SGHKS and CDR2 is YYEKEE (reference sequence). The CDR3 runs 15 residues. V lost 3 bases to trimming and J lost 1 base, with 12 bases between them. CDR3 bases: TGTGCCAGCAGCTCTGGGCCTTCCGGCACAGATACGCAGTATTTT. Translation gives CASSSGPSGTDTQYF.

This clone has a handful of counts. The rearrangement joins TRBV7-2 to TRBJ1-2; D gene unclear. Per the germline V gene, CDR1 is SGHTA and CDR2 is FQGNSA. This CDR3 comprises 14 residues. Between the trimmed V and J ends, which lost 1 base and 5 bases, there was a span of 11 bases. CDR3 in amino acids: CASSLEALAYGYTF. In DNA, the CDR3 is TGTGCCAGCAGCTTAGAGGCTTTAGCTTATGGCTACACCTTC. Together with reference TRBV7-2 and TRBJ1-2, the CDR3 gives the full variable domain: GAGVSQSPSNKVTEKGKDVELRCDPISGHTALYWYRQSLGQGLEFLIYFQGNSAPDKSGLPSDRFSAERTGGSVSTLTIQRTQQEDSAVYLCASSLEALAYGYTFGSGTRLTVV.

The J gene is TRBJ2-3, the V gene TRBV9; D not certain. Germline-derived CDR1 and CDR2 are SGDLS and YYNGEE. This CDR3 is built from 13 residues. The germline V and J ends were trimmed by 3 bases and 6 bases, with 11 bases remaining between them. CDR3 residues: CASSARVSDTQYF. For the CDR3, the DNA is TGTGCCAGCAGCGCCCGGGTGTCGGATACGCAGTATTTT.